The clone carrying this TCR beta chain was found a few times. A universal primer site was created by template switching, with the cDNA bearing unique molecular identifiers. TCRdb ran MiXCR on the 5' RACE reads and lists one entry per CDR3 protein. The data hold 200,000 or so distinct CDR3 sequences, with about 15% observed a single time. Every one of the donors was a healthy Caucasian. The junction had 4 bases not matched to a gene; V was cut back by 4 bases and J by 5 bases. Looked up from germline, CDR1 is SQVTM and CDR2 is ANQGSEA. This CDR3 contains 13 residues. This record belongs to a study of identical twins. A further study also used this sample, focusing on T cells expressing NK-cell markers. Per that paper: Sequenced donors, eight in total, included seven who were HCMV-seropositive and one who was seronegative.

The chain combines TRBV29-1 with TRBJ2-1; 8 bases agree with TRBD2. The clonotype was recovered from a young woman in good health. The sample taken for sequencing was CD8+ T cells sorted from blood. CDR3 bases: TGCAGCGTTGGCGGGGGGACAAACAATGAGCAGTTCTTC. The encoded protein is CSVGGGTNNEQFF.